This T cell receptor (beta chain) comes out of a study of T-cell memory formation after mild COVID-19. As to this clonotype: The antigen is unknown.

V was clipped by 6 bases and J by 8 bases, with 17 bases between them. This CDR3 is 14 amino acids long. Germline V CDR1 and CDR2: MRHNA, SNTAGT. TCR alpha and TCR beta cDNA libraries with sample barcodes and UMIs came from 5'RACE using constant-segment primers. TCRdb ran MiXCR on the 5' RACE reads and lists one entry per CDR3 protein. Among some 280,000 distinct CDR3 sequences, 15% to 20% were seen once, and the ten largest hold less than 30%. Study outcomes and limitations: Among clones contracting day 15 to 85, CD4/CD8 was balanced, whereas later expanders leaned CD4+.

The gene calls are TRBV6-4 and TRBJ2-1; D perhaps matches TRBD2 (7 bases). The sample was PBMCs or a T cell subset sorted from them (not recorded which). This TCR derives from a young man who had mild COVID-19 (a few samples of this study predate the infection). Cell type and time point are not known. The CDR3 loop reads CASSEGRGAHEQFF. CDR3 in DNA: TGTGCCAGCAGCGAAGGGAGGGGGGCCCATGAGCAGTTCTTC.